These T cell receptor beta chains were read from a single sample in a study of cytomegalovirus exposure and HLA in healthy donors. Profiled with immunoSEQ multiplex PCR; TCRdb holds only in-frame clones, not every one. The table lists around 180,000 clones, 77% of them singletons, with about 1.4% in the top ten. The sample comprised PBMCs. Receptors originate from a woman in her 30s in good health and CMV-seropositive. Both conserved end residues are trimmed from each CDR3.

TRBJ2-7,TRBV7-2,ASSLRTGTYEQY
TRBJ1-5,TRBV5-1,ASRPTDYSNQPQH
TRBJ1-1,TRBV11-3,ASSLVSTRRRNTEAF
TRBJ1-2,TRBV27,ASSSNDNRYT
TRBJ2-1,TRBV4-1,ASSHPAGLAVRGSSYNEQF
TRBJ2-1,TRBV27,ASSLRLITYNEQF
TRBJ1-2,TRBV5-4,ASSLAGDYGYT
TRBJ2-3,TRBV5-7,ASSPSRRVAVSTDTQY
TRBJ1-2,TRBV27,ASSSYEGQAYGYT
TRBJ2-7,TRBV5-1,ASKTSGAYEQY
TRBJ2-7,TRBV5-1,ASSDSGEQY
TRBJ1-4,TRBV6-1,ASSASGYFGEKLF
TRBJ1-4,TRBV30,AWSGQGTEKLF
TRBJ2-1,TRBV11-1,ASSKGAGRGMGEQF
TRBJ2-2,TRBV5-1,ASSLSRERPGELF
TRBJ2-3,TRBV2,ASSVMRASGRNTQY